This is a list of T cell receptor beta chains from one sample in a study of CD8+CD57+ T cells in acquired aplastic anemia. From the reads, TCRdb called clonotypes with MiXCR, one entry per CDR3 protein. This table holds hundreds of thousands of distinct CDR3 sequences, 60% to 80% found once. The specimen sequenced was sorted CD4+, CD8+, or CD8+CD57+ T cells (not recorded which) from PBMCs. These receptors were collected from a human donor in good health, serving as a control. Both conserved end residues are part of each CDR3. The order of the fields is V gene, clone size, D gene, J gene, CDR3 protein, CDR3 DNA. A D gene is named only where the DNA matches it firmly. Clone size is shown for a subset of rows, as once, few, many or a class of expanded clone.

v_gene: TRBV9
abundance: NA
d_gene: TRBD1
j_gene: TRBJ1-1
CDR3aa: CASTDRDSPEAFF
CDR3nt: TGTGCCAGCACCGACAGGGATTCCCCTGAAGCTTTCTTT

v_gene: TRBV3-1
abundance: many
d_gene: NA
j_gene: TRBJ2-7
CDR3aa: CASSQSHGGEQYF
CDR3nt: TGTGCCAGCAGCCAGAGCCACGGGGGCGAGCAGTACTTC

v_gene: TRBV7-8
abundance: NA
d_gene: NA
j_gene: TRBJ2-1
CDR3aa: CASSLVREAYEQYNEQFF
CDR3nt: TGTGCCAGCAGCTTAGTTCGTGAGGCCTACGAGCAGTACAATGAGCAGTTCTTC

v_gene: TRBV7-9
abundance: NA
d_gene: TRBD2
j_gene: TRBJ2-1
CDR3aa: CASSSGLAGSGNEQFF
CDR3nt: TGTGCCAGCAGCTCGGGACTAGCGGGGTCAGGGAATGAGCAGTTCTTC

v_gene: TRBV5-5
abundance: NA
d_gene: NA
j_gene: TRBJ2-7
CDR3aa: CASSRGWSPYEQYF
CDR3nt: TGTGCCAGCAGTCGGGGCTGGAGCCCCTACGAGCAGTACTTC

v_gene: TRBV2
abundance: NA
d_gene: TRBD1
j_gene: TRBJ1-5
CDR3aa: CASSPTGTGGQDTQHF
CDR3nt: TGTGCCAGCAGTCCGACCGGGACAGGAGGGCAAGATACGCAGCATTTT

v_gene: TRBV9
abundance: NA
d_gene: NA
j_gene: TRBJ1-5
CDR3aa: CASSPTGDSNQPQHF
CDR3nt: TGTGCCAGCAGTCCGACAGGTGATAGCAATCAGCCCCAGCATTTT

v_gene: TRBV7-6
abundance: NA
d_gene: TRBD2
j_gene: TRBJ2-5
CDR3aa: CASSPAGGSGTQYF
CDR3nt: TGTGCCAGCAGCCCCGCGGGGGGCTCTGGGACCCAGTACTTC

v_gene: TRBV5-1
abundance: NA
d_gene: NA
j_gene: TRBJ1-1
CDR3aa: CASSLAEGTEAFF
CDR3nt: TGCGCCAGCAGCTTGGCCGAGGGCACTGAAGCTTTCTTT

v_gene: TRBV6-2/TRBV6-3
abundance: many
d_gene: TRBD1
j_gene: TRBJ2-7
CDR3aa: CASSYYGTGLSYEQYF
CDR3nt: TGTGCCAGCAGTTACTATGGGACAGGCCTTTCCTACGAGCAGTACTTC

v_gene: TRBV19
abundance: once
d_gene: TRBD1
j_gene: TRBJ1-1
CDR3aa: CASNEGASTEAFF
CDR3nt: TGTGCCAGTAACGAGGGGGCAAGTACTGAAGCTTTCTTT

v_gene: TRBV6-2/TRBV6-3
abundance: many
d_gene: NA
j_gene: TRBJ2-1
CDR3aa: CASSLGTTYNEQFF
CDR3nt: TGTGCCAGCAGCCTCGGGACAACCTACAATGAGCAGTTCTTC

v_gene: TRBV2
abundance: NA
d_gene: NA
j_gene: TRBJ2-7
CDR3aa: CATSRESPSHEQNF
CDR3nt: TGTGCCACCAGCAGAGAAAGCCCATCCCACGAGCAGAACTTC

v_gene: TRBV9
abundance: few
d_gene: NA
j_gene: TRBJ1-1
CDR3aa: CASSVGGTEAFF
CDR3nt: TGTGCCAGCAGCGTGGGGGGAACTGAAGCTTTCTTT

v_gene: TRBV20-1
abundance: NA
d_gene: TRBD1
j_gene: TRBJ1-1
CDR3aa: CSAKDRARTDTEAFF
CDR3nt: TGCAGTGCTAAAGACAGGGCTCGCACTGACACTGAAGCTTTCTTT

v_gene: TRBV9
abundance: NA
d_gene: NA
j_gene: TRBJ1-1
CDR3aa: CASSLSNQPQHFAEAFF
CDR3nt: NA

v_gene: TRBV5-4
abundance: once
d_gene: NA
j_gene: TRBJ2-3
CDR3aa: CASSLVRGGLDTQYF
CDR3nt: TGTGCCAGCAGCTTGGTCCGCGGGGGCTTAGATACGCAGTATTTT

v_gene: TRBV7-4
abundance: NA
d_gene: TRBD2
j_gene: TRBJ2-1
CDR3aa: CDSSIYLYTVGSPGGAGNEQFF
CDR3nt: TGTGACAGCAGCATATATCTCTACACCGTCGGCTCTCCCGGGGGGGCTGGCAATGAGCAGTTCTTC

v_gene: TRBV15
abundance: NA
d_gene: TRBD1
j_gene: TRBJ1-3
CDR3aa: CATSRAGGFITEAFF
CDR3nt: TGTGCCACCAGCAGAGCAGGGGGCTTCATCACTGAAGCATTCTTT

v_gene: TRBV7-3
abundance: NA
d_gene: TRBD1
j_gene: TRBJ2-7
CDR3aa: CASSSSGQGGVEQYF
CDR3nt: TGTGCCAGCAGCTCCTCCGGACAGGGGGGTGTTGAGCAGTACTTC

v_gene: TRBV9
abundance: NA
d_gene: NA
j_gene: TRBJ2-7
CDR3aa: CASSVGFYGYTFEYF
CDR3nt: NA

v_gene: TRBV7-2
abundance: NA
d_gene: NA
j_gene: TRBJ1-2
CDR3aa: CASSYETPGSGYTF
CDR3nt: TGTGCCAGCAGCTATGAAACCCCAGGGTCTGGCTACACCTTC

v_gene: TRBV7-8
abundance: NA
d_gene: NA
j_gene: TRBJ1-1
CDR3aa: CASSLRRNTTAYF
CDR3nt: TGTGCCAGCAGCTTAAGGCGGAACACCACAGCTTACTTT

v_gene: TRBV9
abundance: NA
d_gene: NA
j_gene: TRBJ1-2
CDR3aa: CASSLRQGYGYPF
CDR3nt: TGTGCCAGCAGCTTACGTCAGGGGTATGGGTACCCGTTC

v_gene: TRBV2
abundance: NA
d_gene: NA
j_gene: TRBJ1-2
CDR3aa: CASSVTNGRNYGYTF
CDR3nt: TGTGCCAGCAGTGTAACTAACGGGAGGAACTATGGCTACACCTTC

v_gene: TRBV6-6
abundance: NA
d_gene: TRBD2
j_gene: TRBJ2-3
CDR3aa: CASSPSRGGLYNEQYF
CDR3nt: TGTGCCAGCAGTCCCTCGCGGGGGGGCCTCTACAATGAGCAGTATTTT

v_gene: TRBV7-9
abundance: many
d_gene: NA
j_gene: TRBJ2-1
CDR3aa: CASSSGTYNEQFF
CDR3nt: TGTGCCAGCAGCTCTGGAACCTACAATGAGCAGTTCTTC

v_gene: TRBV3-1
abundance: NA
d_gene: NA
j_gene: TRBJ2-1
CDR3aa: CASTQGHLYNGQFF
CDR3nt: TGTGCCAGTACCCAGGGACACCTATACAATGGGCAGTTCTTC

v_gene: TRBV20-1
abundance: NA
d_gene: TRBD2
j_gene: TRBJ2-3
CDR3aa: CSARSGGAYNEQYF
CDR3nt: TGCAGTGCCAGAAGCGGGGGGGCCTACAATGAGCAGTATTTT

v_gene: TRBV7-2
abundance: NA
d_gene: NA
j_gene: TRBJ2-1
CDR3aa: CASSPELGDNEQFF
CDR3nt: TGTGCCAGCAGCCCGGAACTAGGGGACAATGAGCAGTTCTTC

v_gene: TRBV2
abundance: NA
d_gene: NA
j_gene: TRBJ2-3
CDR3aa: CASSLGSGRSHTQYF
CDR3nt: TGTGCCAGCAGCTTGGGGTCGGGGCGTTCGCATACGCAGTATTTT

v_gene: TRBV7-8
abundance: many
d_gene: NA
j_gene: TRBJ1-1
CDR3aa: CASSLGGHLNTEAFF
CDR3nt: TGTGCCAGCAGCCTGGGGGGACACTTGAACACTGAAGCTTTCTTT

v_gene: TRBV18
abundance: NA
d_gene: NA
j_gene: TRBJ1-4
CDR3aa: CASSQGMGEKLFF
CDR3nt: TGTGCCAGCTCACAAGGGATGGGGGAAAAACTGTTTTTT

v_gene: TRBV2
abundance: once
d_gene: NA
j_gene: TRBJ1-2
CDR3aa: CASSLGLPGSTF
CDR3nt: TGTGCCAGCAGCTTAGGTCTTCCAGGCTCGACCTTC

v_gene: TRBV2
abundance: NA
d_gene: NA
j_gene: TRBJ1-5
CDR3aa: CASSEDECVYHFGQF
CDR3nt: TGTGCCAGCAGTGAAGACGAGTGCGTTTATCACTTCGGGCAGTTT

v_gene: TRBV5-5
abundance: NA
d_gene: NA
j_gene: TRBJ2-1
CDR3aa: CASSLDSQGIRDEQFF
CDR3nt: TGCGCCAGCAGCTTGGATAGCCAGGGAATTCGGGATGAGCAGTTCTTC

v_gene: TRBV5-1
abundance: NA
d_gene: NA
j_gene: TRBJ1-4
CDR3aa: CASSLMYGANEKLFF
CDR3nt: TGCGCCAGCAGCTTGATGTACGGAGCTAATGAAAAACTGTTTTTT

v_gene: TRBV7-3
abundance: NA
d_gene: TRBD1
j_gene: TRBJ1-1
CDR3aa: CASSFSGTGGTNNEAFF
CDR3nt: TGTGCCAGCAGCTTTTCCGGGACAGGGGGGACGAACAACGAAGCTTTCTTT

v_gene: TRBV20-1
abundance: NA
d_gene: NA
j_gene: TRBJ2-3
CDR3aa: CSADPPAAASTDTQYF
CDR3nt: TGCAGTGCTGACCCCCCCGCCGCCGCTAGCACAGATACGCAGTATTTT

v_gene: TRBV7-2
abundance: NA
d_gene: NA
j_gene: TRBJ2-7
CDR3aa: CASSLGQSDGQYF
CDR3nt: TGTGCCAGCAGCTTAGGCCAGTCCGACGGCCAGTACTTC

v_gene: TRBV5-1
abundance: many
d_gene: NA
j_gene: TRBJ1-5
CDR3aa: CASSLVRESQPQHF
CDR3nt: TGCGCCAGCAGCTTAGTCAGGGAGAGTCAGCCCCAGCATTTT

v_gene: TRBV29-1
abundance: NA
d_gene: TRBD2
j_gene: TRBJ2-1
CDR3aa: CSEHRGGYNKQFF
CDR3nt: TGCAGCGAGCACCGGGGAGGGTACAATAAGCAGTTCTTC

v_gene: TRBV7-2
abundance: NA
d_gene: NA
j_gene: TRBJ2-7
CDR3aa: CASSLGWGIGALFEQYF
CDR3nt: TGTGCCAGCAGCTTAGGATGGGGGATCGGGGCGCTGTTCGAGCAGTACTTC

v_gene: TRBV6-2/TRBV6-3
abundance: many
d_gene: NA
j_gene: TRBJ2-3
CDR3aa: CASSYIGARAAYF
CDR3nt: TGTGCCAGCAGTTACATAGGGGCGCGCGCGGCGTATTTT

v_gene: TRBV7-9
abundance: NA
d_gene: NA
j_gene: TRBJ2-7
CDR3aa: CASSLERTDGGDEF
CDR3nt: TGTGCCAGCAGCTTAGAGAGGACAGACGGTGGGGATGAGTTC

v_gene: TRBV10-3
abundance: NA
d_gene: TRBD1
j_gene: TRBJ2-7
CDR3aa: CAIRPGTGGDEQYF
CDR3nt: TGTGCCATCAGGCCCGGGACAGGGGGCGACGAGCAGTACTTC